Below, one T cell receptor beta chain is given with its context. No antigen is known for it. No quality values exist for individual bases; no much larger clone is one base distant. This entry is derived from a study of cytomegalovirus exposure and HLA in healthy donors listed by TCRdb under 2017. Describing the broader study: A later analysis indicated that the 90 to 150 validation repertoires were generated on the platform also employed for the 650 to 850 repertoires of the first cohort. A separate validation cohort of over a hundred different subjects was used in addition to the roughly 670-subject first cohort. The study was designed to test whether signatures of past pathogen exposure could be identified by cataloging public T cell receptors. To predict cytomegalovirus infection status, the study brought together high-throughput TCR immunosequencing, statistical association of individual TCRs with disease status, and machine learning. What the research found in general, with its limitations: Three of the identified cytomegalovirus-associated TCR beta chains were confirmed in vitro to be specific for cytomegalovirus antigens. It was suggested by the authors that the approach could potentially be generalized to other disease states and immunological phenotypes. In a later analysis, TCRs clustered in the first cohort were found to also tend to co-occur in the approximately 120 validation repertoires, with approximately 94% of cluster scores above 0. The study listed approximately 150 TCR beta chains as associated with cytomegalovirus. In both the original and validation cohorts, the classifier was reported to diagnose cytomegalovirus status with high specificity and sensitivity. The validation cohort had no HLA typing available for a later analysis, so co-occurrence within that cohort was assessed over all 120 or so repertoires. Across donors, most TCR sequences were observed very rarely, whereas some public TCRs were present in many individuals.

The donors were included in the validation cohort of around 120 subjects, a group kept apart from the roughly 700-subject first cohort. Library method: the immunoSEQ multiplex PCR assay. The authors processed their data as follows. A statistical classification framework was developed to diagnose cytomegalovirus status using the catalog of TCR beta chain sequences. The clones in this table, taken by TCRdb from immuneACCESS, are in-frame only. Not every clone is retained; where verified, under half of the shortfall comes from an unresolved V gene, and the cause of the rest is unknown. V and J calls and clone size follow that table, whereas D and trimming were derived from the DNA. The sample has more than 85,000 clones on record, less than 95% of them singletons. The top ten clones comprise around 0.85% of the sample. V loses 2 bases at its end and J loses 3 bases; junction bases beyond the gene matches: 6. Reading from cysteine to phenylalanine, the CDR3 counts 15 amino acids. The entry retains the CDR3 DNA only, 45 bases that are in frame from base 1. As encoded in the germline V gene, CDR1 is SGHNT while CDR2 is YENEEA.

The V and J segments used are TRBV11-3 and TRBJ2-7; 8 bases in the middle match TRBD1. Specimen: PBMCs. The clonotype comes from a woman between 18 and 29 years old in good health and CMV-seronegative. The nucleotide sequence is TGTGCCAGCAGCTTACTGTCAGGGGGCAACTACGAGCAGTACTTC. It is translated as CASSLLSGGNYEQYF.